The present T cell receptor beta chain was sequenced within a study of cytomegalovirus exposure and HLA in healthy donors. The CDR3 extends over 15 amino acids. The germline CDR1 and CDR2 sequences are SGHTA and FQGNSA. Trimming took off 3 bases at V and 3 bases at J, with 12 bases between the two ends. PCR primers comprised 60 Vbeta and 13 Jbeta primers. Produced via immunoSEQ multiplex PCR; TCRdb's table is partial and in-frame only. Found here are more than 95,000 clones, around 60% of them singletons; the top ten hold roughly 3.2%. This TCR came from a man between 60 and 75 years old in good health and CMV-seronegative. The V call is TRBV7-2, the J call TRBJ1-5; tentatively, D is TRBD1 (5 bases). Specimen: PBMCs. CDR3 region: CASSFFAGPNQPQHF. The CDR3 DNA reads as TGTGCCAGCAGCTTCTTTGCAGGGCCCAATCAGCCCCAGCATTTT.